This T cell receptor beta chain was identified during a study of blood T cell repertoires in COVID-19. Study at large: Acute-phase and convalescent COVID-19 samples originated in the United States, Italy and Spain. T cells, B-cell-depleted T cells, or PBMCs supplied cDNA or gDNA.

The CDR3 extends over 16 amino acids. V was pared by 4 bases and J by 1 base, with 4 bases of the junction left unmatched. Germline CDR1 ENHRY, CDR2 SYGVKD. Study processing details: Amplification with reference gene primers provided the estimates of nucleated cell counts. Using immunoSEQ multiplex PCR, the repertoire was profiled, and TCRdb retains in-frame clones only, with some absent. V and J calls plus clone size are reproduced from that table; the DNA served to infer D and trimming. Of fewer than 150,000 clones listed, about nine tenths are singletons. Source material: peripheral blood. The sequence was collected from a man between 45 and 60 years old with active or convalescent COVID-19. V gene TRBV10-3 combines with J gene TRBJ2-5; 12 bases are a match to TRBD2. The chain's CDR3 is CAISGSSGRAQETQYF. The CDR3 nucleotides are TGTGCCATCAGTGGGTCTAGCGGGAGGGCCCAAGAGACCCAGTACTTC.